The 16 T cell receptor beta chains below were found in one sample sequenced in a study of shared clonotypes between healthy human individuals. Measured with immunoSEQ multiplex PCR; TCRdb has only the in-frame clones, and not every one. The sample records about 2.3 million clones, 85% to 95% being singletons. Sequencing was performed on naive CD4+ T cells from PBMCs. Subset of the sample: CD45RA+ positively selected. Receptors were obtained from a man aged 18 to 30 in good health. Some clones in this sample may be carry-over from other donors' samples.

This clone was detected a few times. Written as DNA, the CDR3 is TGTGCCAGCTCAGCGCTTAATCCCCGAGGTAACACTGAAGCTTTCTTT. This encodes CASSALNPRGNTEAFF. This rearrangement joins TRBV18 to TRBJ1-1; D is undetermined. The V and J ends lost 5 bases and 2 bases respectively, with 18 bases between them. Germline values: CDR1 KGHSH, CDR2 LQKENI. The CDR3 has 16 amino acids.

V and J are TRBV4-1 and TRBJ2-1; 10 positions agree with TRBD2. CDR3 length equals 15 residues. Trimming removed 0 bases from V and 10 bases from J; junction bases left unmatched: 6. CDR1 is MGHRA and CDR2 is YSYEKL in the germline V gene. Written as DNA, the CDR3 is TGCGCCAGCAGCCAAGATCTAGCGGGAGTTTCCGAGCAGTTCTTC. It specifies CASSQDLAGVSEQFF.

The chain has TRBV7-6 and TRBJ2-1, with TRBD2 matching 10 bases. CDR3 length equals 18 residues. Trimming at V came to 0 bases and at J to 7 bases, leaving 12 bases not matched to a gene. Germline assignment: CDR1 SGHVS and CDR2 FNYEAQ. The CDR3 loop reads CASSLAPASGRGGNEQFF. DNA for the CDR3: TGTGCCAGCAGCTTAGCGCCGGCTAGCGGGAGAGGCGGGAATGAGCAGTTCTTC.

The chain carries TRBV5-8 and TRBJ2-7; D is uncertain. The germline V gene has CDR1 SGHTS and CDR2 YDEGEE. Between the trimmed V and J ends, which lost 2 bases and 2 bases, there was a span of 11 bases. The CDR3 totals 14 residues. The CDR3 bases are TGTGCCAGCAGCTTCGGCAGGAGTACCTACGAGCAGTACTTC. Translated: CASSFGRSTYEQYF.

This clone was detected only once. The chain employs TRBV5-1 and TRBJ2-5, with TRBD1 matching 8 bases. V gave up 4 bases and J gave up 4 bases; unmatched junction bases: 9. Germline V gene data show CDR1 as SGHRS and CDR2 as YFSETQ. The CDR3 extends over 15 amino acids. The CDR3 is CASSQGTGWRETQYF. DNA for the CDR3: TGCGCCAGCAGCCAAGGGACAGGCTGGCGAGAGACCCAGTACTTC.

This clone showed up just a few times. This specimen includes other DNA sequences encoding the same CDR3. This chain connects TRBV27 to TRBJ1-2, with TRBD1 as a possible D gene (6 bases). Germline V gene data show CDR1 as MNHEY and CDR2 as SMNVEV (reference sequence). This CDR3 comprises 12 residues. V dropped 3 bases and J dropped 5 bases, with 7 bases sitting between them. The CDR3 loop is CASSLRGYGYTF. In DNA, the CDR3 is TGTGCCAGCAGTTTGAGGGGGTATGGCTACACCTTC.

The chain joins TRBV7-2 to TRBJ2-1; 11 bases map to TRBD2. The CDR3 extends over 17 amino acids. Losses at the gene ends were 0 bases for V and 4 bases for J; bases not matched to a gene: 5. CDR1 is SGHTA and CDR2 is FQGNSA in the germline V gene. DNA of the CDR3: TGTGCCAGCAGCTTAGCGGGACTAGCGGTATTTTACAATGAGCAGTTCTTC. Translating it yields CASSLAGLAVFYNEQFF.

The chain couples TRBV10-1 to TRBJ2-7, with D hard to call. V lost 0 bases and J 7 bases, leaving 10 bases between the germline ends. The CDR3 totals 13 residues. Germline V CDR1 and CDR2: WNHNN, SYGVQD (reference sequence). The DNA for the CDR3 is TGCGCCAGCAGTGAGTCGACAAGGTGGGAGCAGTACTTC. Translated, it gives CASSESTRWEQYF.

The chain has TRBV6-1 and TRBJ1-6; no reliable D call. The germline CDR1 and CDR2 sequences are MNHNS and SASEGT. V lost 6 bases and J lost 6, with 12 bases in between. The CDR3 has 14 amino acids. The CDR3 DNA is TGTGCCAGCAGGAACCGGGAGATTAATTCACCCCTCCACTTT. It codes for CASRNREINSPLHF.

The gene calls are TRBV28 and TRBJ1-4; a possible D gene is TRBD1 (6 bases). The length of the CDR3 is 14 residues. The V and J ends lost 2 bases and 8 bases respectively, with 12 bases between them. Germline V gives CDR1 MDHEN, CDR2 SYDVKM. Here the CDR3 reads CASSLGQTGEKLFF. The CDR3 DNA reads as TGTGCCAGCAGTTTAGGGCAGACAGGCGAAAAACTGTTTTTT.

The chain carries TRBV5-4 and TRBJ2-7, with D hard to call. Trimming removed 2 bases from V and 2 bases from J, with 8 bases in between. CDR3 length: 13 residues. Germline V lookup: CDR1 SGHNT, CDR2 YYREEE (reference sequence). The CDR3 protein is CASSFMETYEQYF. Here the CDR3 DNA reads TGTGCCAGCAGCTTTATGGAAACCTACGAGCAGTACTTC.

The V gene is TRBV18, the J gene TRBJ2-7; TRBD2 is a possible D gene (6 bases). The germline V gene has CDR1 KGHSH and CDR2 LQKENI. The CDR3 loop spans 14 amino acids. V gave up 3 bases and J gave up 3 bases, with 12 bases separating them. The CDR3 loop is CASSPGLQDYEQYF. CDR3 coding DNA: TGTGCCAGCTCACCGGGACTCCAAGACTACGAGCAGTACTTC.

V gene TRBV28 combines with J gene TRBJ1-2, with 7 bases matching TRBD1. CDR1 and CDR2 from the germline V gene are MDHEN and SYDVKM. The junction had 13 bases not matched to a gene; V was cut back by 8 bases and J by 7 bases. The CDR3 loop spans 14 amino acids. The DNA for the CDR3 is TGTGCCAGCTTCCGGACAGGTCGGGTCTTTGGCTACACCTTC. Protein sequence: CASFRTGRVFGYTF.

In the case of this clone: The same CDR3 arises from other DNA sequences in this sample as well. The chain couples TRBV28 to TRBJ2-2, with D unclear. V lost 5 bases to trimming and J lost 2 bases, with 6 bases between them. The germline CDR1 and CDR2 sequences are MDHEN and SYDVKM. This CDR3 is 13 amino acids long. The CDR3 spells CASSRPNTGELFF. CDR3 sequence (DNA): TGTGCCAGCAGTCGCCCAAACACCGGGGAGCTGTTTTTT.

The chain carries TRBV7-9 and TRBJ2-3; no definite D call. Germline V lookup: CDR1 SEHNR, CDR2 FQNEAQ (reference sequence). The CDR3 extends over 15 amino acids. Trimming removed 4 bases from V and 0 bases from J, with 11 bases in between. This CDR3 is CASSSLRQSTDTQYF. The DNA for the CDR3 is TGTGCCAGCAGCTCCCTGCGGCAGAGCACAGATACGCAGTATTTT.

This clone was seen a few times. Other nucleotide sequences in the sample specify the same CDR3. The J gene is TRBJ1-1, the V gene TRBV30; D gene ambiguous. V was clipped by 0 bases and J by 8 bases, with 4 bases between them. The CDR3 extends over 10 amino acids. Germline V gives CDR1 GTSNPN, CDR2 SVGIG (reference sequence). In DNA form, the CDR3 reads TGTGCCTGGAGTGTGGGAGAAGCTTTCTTT. This translates into CAWSVGEAFF. Drawing the rest from reference TRBV30 and TRBJ1-1, the complete variable domain is SQTIHQWPATLVQPVGSPLSLECTVEGTSNPNLYWYRQAAGRGLQLLFYSVGIGQISSEVPQNLSASRPQDRQFILSSKKLLLSDSGFYLCAWSVGEAFFGQGTRLTVV.